This is a list of T cell receptor beta chains from one sample in a study of T cell responses to AZD1222 COVID-19 vaccine. Sequenced by immunoSEQ multiplex PCR; TCRdb stores in-frame clones only, minus some. The sample gives some 130,000 clones, 86% of which show up once; about a fifth is in the top ten. Sequencing was performed on peripheral blood, taken on day 0 of AZD1222 vaccination. All receptors derive from an adult in good health. CDR3s include the opening cysteine and the closing phenylalanine or tryptophan. A D gene is named only where the DNA matches it firmly. Only part of the rows carry a size: once, few, many, or a class if the clone is expanded.

TGTGCCAGCAGTTACTCCTTCGGCGGGACTGCTGAAAAACTGTTTTTT	CASSYSFGGTAEKLFF	once	-	TRBV6-5	TRBJ1-4
TGTGCCGGAACCCCTTTTACAGGGGACACTAAAAACACTGAAGCTTTCTTT	CAGTPFTGDTKNTEAFF	-	TRBD1	TRBV2	TRBJ1-1
TGTGCCACCAGTGACGCGGACAGGACCTACACCGGGGAGCTGTTTTTT	CATSDADRTYTGELFF	-	TRBD1	TRBV24-1	TRBJ2-2
TGTGCCAGCAGCGTAGAAGTTCAGGGAAAAGCTTTCTTT	CASSVEVQGKAFF	-	-	TRBV9	TRBJ1-1
TGTGCCAGCAGCTCCTACCGGGGGACTGGGGAGACCCAGTACTTC	CASSSYRGTGETQYF	few	-	TRBV7-9	TRBJ2-5
TGTGCCAGCTCACCAGGGGTTTACACCGGGGAGCTGTTTTTT	CASSPGVYTGELFF	-	-	TRBV18	TRBJ2-2
TGCGCCAGCAGCTTGGAGGCAGGCTATGGCTACACCTTC	CASSLEAGYGYTF	-	-	TRBV5-1	TRBJ1-2
TGTGCCTGGAGTGGACGGAGCAATCAGCCCCAGCATTTT	CAWSGRSNQPQHF	-	-	TRBV30	TRBJ1-5
TGTGCCAGCAGCTCCCGGACTAGCGGGCCCTACGAGCAGTACTTC	CASSSRTSGPYEQYF	-	TRBD2	TRBV7-2	TRBJ2-7
TGTGCCAGCAGCCTTGACGGTTCTTCTACCATATATTTT	CASSLDGSSTIYF	-	-	TRBV7-6	TRBJ1-3
TGTGCCAGCTCACCGACTAGCGGGGGCACATTGGCGGAGACCCAGTACTTC	CASSPTSGGTLAETQYF	once	TRBD2	TRBV18	TRBJ2-5
TGTGCCAGCAGTTACTCGACGGTATACTCTGGAAACACCATATATTTT	CASSYSTVYSGNTIYF	-	-	TRBV6-2/TRBV6-3	TRBJ1-3
TGTGCCAGCAGTTACGGGACCCGTACCGAGCAGTACTTC	CASSYGTRTEQYF	-	-	TRBV6-2/TRBV6-3	TRBJ2-7
TGTGCCAGCAGTCCAACAGGGGGGACGGAGACCCAGTACTTC	CASSPTGGTETQYF	once	TRBD1	TRBV2	TRBJ2-5
TGCGCCAGCAGCCAAGGTGGACAGGGGGAATATGGCTACACCTTC	CASSQGGQGEYGYTF	-	TRBD1	TRBV4-1	TRBJ1-2
TGTGCCAGCAGCTCGACTTTAGCGGGGGGGCCATCGGATACGCAGTATTTT	CASSSTLAGGPSDTQYF	-	TRBD2	TRBV13	TRBJ2-3
TGTGCCAGCAGTTTCAGGGGTAGCTACACCTTC	CASSFRGSYTF	-	-	TRBV27	TRBJ1-2
TGTGCCACCAGTGATTTCGGGTCGGGCGGAAACACCATATATTTT	CATSDFGSGGNTIYF	-	-	TRBV24-1	TRBJ1-3
TGTGCCAGCAGCTTCAGGGACAGGGGACGCGAGCAGTACTTC	CASSFRDRGREQYF	few	TRBD1	TRBV7-2	TRBJ2-7
TGTGCTAGTGGTTTGCTCCCGACAGTCGGTCTCGACTACGAGCAGTACTTC	CASGLLPTVGLDYEQYF	-	-	TRBV12-5	TRBJ2-7
TGCAGTGCTAGTGGACAGGGTCAATTTAGCACCTTC	CSASGQGQFSTF	-	TRBD1	TRBV20-1	TRBJ1-2
TGCAGCGTTGAAGATCCATTTAACGGGGTCTCCTACAATGAGCAGTTCTTC	CSVEDPFNGVSYNEQFF	-	-	TRBV29-1	TRBJ2-1
TGTGCCAGCAGCTTTGGGACAGCATCAATAGGGACTAATGAAAAACTGTTTTTT	CASSFGTASIGTNEKLFF	-	TRBD1	TRBV5-4	TRBJ1-4
TGTGCCAGCAGCCAAATAGCGGGGGGGCGGAGCACAGATACGCAGTATTTT	CASSQIAGGRSTDTQYF	-	TRBD2	TRBV3-1/TRBV3-2	TRBJ2-3
TGTGCCAGCAGTGAAGCGGACAGGGGGGGCTACACCTTC	CASSEADRGGYTF	-	TRBD1	TRBV2	TRBJ1-2
TGTGCCAGCAGTTTCGTCGGGACAGGGCTTGATACGCAGTATTTT	CASSFVGTGLDTQYF	-	TRBD1	TRBV27	TRBJ2-3
TGTGCCAGCAGCTCCGGACAGTACAATGAGCAGTTCTTC	CASSSGQYNEQFF	-	-	TRBV28	TRBJ2-1
TGCGCCAGCAGTGATATGGCGGGACAGAAAGCTTTCTTT	CASSDMAGQKAFF	-	TRBD1	TRBV10-2	TRBJ1-1
TGTGCCAGCAGCCCATCGACACCTAAGGATTCACCCCTCCACTTT	CASSPSTPKDSPLHF	-	-	TRBV3-1/TRBV3-2	TRBJ1-6
TGTGCCAGCAGTCGGACAGGCAAACAGCCCCAGCATTTT	CASSRTGKQPQHF	-	TRBD1	TRBV12-3/TRBV12-4	TRBJ1-5
TGTGCCAGCAGCTCGCAGGGGCCCCTCTACGCTTTGCCCCTCCACTTT	CASSSQGPLYALPLHF	-	-	TRBV7-9	TRBJ1-6
TGCGCCAGCAGCCTGACGGACAGGGGTATCTACGAGCAGTACTTC	CASSLTDRGIYEQYF	-	TRBD1	TRBV4-1	TRBJ2-7
TGTGCCAGCAGTTTAGGCGGGGGAACTAATGAAAAACTGTTTTTT	CASSLGGGTNEKLFF	-	-	TRBV28	TRBJ1-4
TGTGCCAGCATTCCACAGAGGGGACTAGCCTTTACGCAGTATTTT	CASIPQRGLAFTQYF	-	TRBD2	TRBV7-8	TRBJ2-3
TGTGCCAGCTCACCGGGACAGACGAACACCGGGGAGCTGTTTTTT	CASSPGQTNTGELFF	once	TRBD1	TRBV18	TRBJ2-2
TGTGCCAGCAGCACCTGGGGTGGGGAAAAACTGTTTTTT	CASSTWGGEKLFF	-	-	TRBV7-2	TRBJ1-4
TGTGCCAGCAGCCCCCGGACAGGGGGCTCACCTGGGGCCAACGTCCTGACTTTC	CASSPRTGGSPGANVLTF	-	TRBD1	TRBV7-2	TRBJ2-6
TGTGCCAGCAGCCTGACAGTTAATGAAAAACTGTTTTTT	CASSLTVNEKLFF	-	-	TRBV7-9	TRBJ1-4
TGCGCCAGCAGCTCGGACGGGGGCTCCTACAATGAGCAGTTCTTC	CASSSDGGSYNEQFF	few	-	TRBV5-1	TRBJ2-1
TGTGCCAGCAGCTCCCGGTTTAACACCGGGGAGCTGTTTTTT	CASSSRFNTGELFF	-	-	TRBV7-2	TRBJ2-2
TGTGCCAGCAGTGAGGTCAGTCATAGCAATCAGCCCCAGCATTTT	CASSEVSHSNQPQHF	-	-	TRBV6-4	TRBJ1-5
TGTGCCAGCAGCCAGGACAGGGGGCCTGGCTACACCTTC	CASSQDRGPGYTF	few	TRBD1	TRBV12-3/TRBV12-4	TRBJ1-2
TGTGCCAGCAGCTTAGAGCAGGGTCTGAATCAGCCCCAGCATTTT	CASSLEQGLNQPQHF	-	-	TRBV7-2	TRBJ1-5
TGTGCCAGCAGTTCTTCCGGGGAGCTGTTTTTT	CASSSSGELFF	-	-	TRBV28	TRBJ2-2
TGTGCCAGCAGCCAACAATGGGCCACTGAAGCTTTCTTT	CASSQQWATEAFF	once	-	TRBV3-1/TRBV3-2	TRBJ1-1
TGTGCCAGCAGCTTAGGGGGACATAATAGCAATCAGCCCCAGCATTTT	CASSLGGHNSNQPQHF	-	-	TRBV7-8	TRBJ1-5
TGTGCCAGCAGTTTCGGTGGGGCCGGGGAGCTGTTTTTT	CASSFGGAGELFF	-	-	TRBV12-3/TRBV12-4	TRBJ2-2
TGTGCCAGCAGCTACGGGGGGGACACCGGGGAGCTGTTTTTT	CASSYGGDTGELFF	-	TRBD2	TRBV5-5	TRBJ2-2
TGTGCCAGCAGCTCCCAGGGACTAGCGGGGGGCACCGGGGAGCTGTTTTTT	CASSSQGLAGGTGELFF	-	TRBD2	TRBV11-2	TRBJ2-2
TGTGCCAGCAGAACAGGGGGATTAAACTATGGCTACACCTTC	CASRTGGLNYGYTF	-	TRBD1	TRBV3-1/TRBV3-2	TRBJ1-2
TGTGCCAGCAGTTACCCCGACGGGGGGGACACCGGGGAGCTGTTTTTT	CASSYPDGGDTGELFF	-	TRBD2	TRBV6-6	TRBJ2-2
TGTGCCAGCTCCAGGGAGACGGGTAACACTGAAGCTTTCTTT	CASSRETGNTEAFF	-	-	TRBV18	TRBJ1-1
TGTGCCAGCAGCCCTGGGGGGTACAACACCGGGGAGCTGTTTTTT	CASSPGGYNTGELFF	-	-	TRBV7-2	TRBJ2-2
TGTGCCAGCAGCTTAACTGTCGAGGGGCGTTATTATCAGCCCCAGCATTTT	CASSLTVEGRYYQPQHF	-	-	TRBV7-8	TRBJ1-5
TGTGCCAGCAGCCGCCCAGACAGGGAACGCGGCTACACCTTC	CASSRPDRERGYTF	once	TRBD1	TRBV7-2	TRBJ1-2
TGTGCCAGCAGTTATAGCGGGATCCAAGAGACCCAGTACTTC	CASSYSGIQETQYF	-	TRBD2	TRBV2	TRBJ2-5
TGCGCCAGCAGCTTAGGGACAGGGAATGGCTACACCTTC	CASSLGTGNGYTF	once	TRBD1	TRBV5-1	TRBJ1-2
TGTGCCAGCAGCCCTCGTTCGGGGGGCCCCAAAAACATTCAGTACTTC	CASSPRSGGPKNIQYF	once	-	TRBV7-3	TRBJ2-4
TGTGCCAGTAGTATATCAGGATATGGCTACACCTTC	CASSISGYGYTF	few	-	TRBV19	TRBJ1-2
TGTGCCAGCAGCTTCTACTTGGGCGAGCAGTACTTC	CASSFYLGEQYF	-	-	TRBV7-9	TRBJ2-7